These T cell receptor beta chains were read from a single sample in a study of molecular identifiers for immune sequencing clone quantification. TCRdb reanalysed the PCR reads using MiXCR and keeps one entry per CDR3 protein. This table has tens of thousands of distinct CDR3 sequences, 15% to 20% appearing once. The sample taken for sequencing was naive CD8+ T cells from blood, with Jurkat cell RNA spiked in. These receptors all stem from a human donor in good health. Some libraries in this study had Jurkat cell RNA spiked in. CDR3s include the opening cysteine and the closing phenylalanine or tryptophan. A D gene is named only where the DNA matches it firmly. Only part of the rows carry a size: once, few, many, or a class if the clone is expanded.

D	V	J	size	DNA	CDR3
-	TRBV25-1	TRBJ2-7	-	TGTGCCAGCAGTGAAGGGCTAGGGTTGACATTTAACGAGCAGTACTTC	CASSEGLGLTFNEQYF
-	TRBV11-1	TRBJ1-1	many	TGTGCCAGCAGCGAAAAAGGAGTCCGGCCCACTGAAGCTTTCTTT	CASSEKGVRPTEAFF
-	TRBV6-1	TRBJ1-6	many	TGTGCCAGCAGGAACCGGGTCTCAAATTCACCCCTCCACTTT	CASRNRVSNSPLHF
-	TRBV7-9	TRBJ2-5	many	TGTGCCAGCAGCTTATCCGGCGGAGGGATCCAAGAGACCCAGTACTTC	CASSLSGGGIQETQYF
-	TRBV7-9	TRBJ2-3	many	TGTGCCAGCAGCCTAATTGTAAATACGCAGTATTTT	CASSLIVNTQYF
TRBD1	TRBV20-1	TRBJ2-7	many	TGCAGTGTGAGGGCCCAACAGACAGGGGTTTACGAGCAGTACTTC	CSVRAQQTGVYEQYF
-	TRBV9	TRBJ2-7	-	TGTGCCAGCAGCCTCCCGACCAGTCCCTACGAGCGGTACTTC	CASSLPTSPYERYF
-	TRBV4-1	TRBJ2-3	few	TGCGCCAGCAGCGAAGGAGTGGCGGATACGCAGTATTTT	CASSEGVADTQYF
-	TRBV28	TRBJ1-5	many	TGTGCCAGCTGCGGTGCCAGGGAAGTTAACAATCAGCCCCAGCATTTT	CASCGAREVNNQPQHF
-	TRBV2	TRBJ2-4	many	TGTGCCAGCAGGTACACGATAGCCGCAAAAAACATTCAGTACTTC	CASRYTIAAKNIQYF
TRBD1	TRBV24-1	TRBJ1-2	many	TGTGCCACCAGTTACCCAGGGGGTCATGGCTACACCTTC	CATSYPGGHGYTF
-	TRBV3-1	TRBJ2-2	many	TGTGCCAGCAGCCACGCCTACCTGGCCACCGGGGAGCTGTTTTTT	CASSHAYLATGELFF
-	TRBV15	TRBJ1-3	many	TGTGCCACCAGCAGATTGGTCGTAAGTTCAGCCGACTCTGGAAACACCATATATTTT	CATSRLVVSSADSGNTIYF
-	TRBV3-1	TRBJ2-5	many	TGTGCCAGCACCCCTGACATCGGGGGCGTCTTCCCCCAAGAGACCCAGTACTTC	CASTPDIGGVFPQETQYF
-	TRBV4-1	TRBJ2-2	-	TGCGCCAGCAGCCAAGTCTATGCCGCCGGGGAGCTGTTTTTT	CASSQVYAAGELFF
-	TRBV28	TRBJ2-7	-	TGTGCCAGCAGTCCCTACATGGGAGAGCAGTACTTC	CASSPYMGEQYF
-	TRBV30	TRBJ2-7	many	TGTGCCTGGAGTGGTACAGGGATGTGGCAGTACTTC	CAWSGTGMWQYF
-	TRBV19	TRBJ1-1	many	TGTGCCAGTAGTCGGGGCATGAACACTGAAGCTTTCTTT	CASSRGMNTEAFF
-	TRBV3-1	TRBJ2-7	many	TGTGCCAGCAGCCAGGGACCAGTCTACGAGCAGTACTTC	CASSQGPVYEQYF
TRBD2	TRBV2	TRBJ2-5	few	TGTGCCAGCAGTGGGACGGGGCGGGAGACCCGGTACTTC	CASSGTGRETRYF
-	TRBV2	TRBJ2-7	many	TGTGCCAGCAGTGACGAGTCCGTCGAGCAGTACTTC	CASSDESVEQYF
-	TRBV7-9	TRBJ2-2	-	TGTGCCAGCAGCCCCCCCCGGTACAGCAACACCGGGGAGCTGTTTTTT	CASSPPRYSNTGELFF
TRBD2	TRBV28	TRBJ2-5	many	TGTGCCAGCAGTTTACCCGGACTAGCCTCGGAGACCCAGTACTTC	CASSLPGLASETQYF
-	TRBV10-3	TRBJ1-3	many	TGTGCCATCAGCGGAGATTTAAACACCATATATTTT	CAISGDLNTIYF
TRBD2	TRBV4-1	TRBJ2-1	-	TGCGCCAGCAGCCAAGAACCGATGAGACTAGCGGGAGGGTTGGACAATGAGCAGTTCTTC	CASSQEPMRLAGGLDNEQFF
TRBD2	TRBV11-2	TRBJ2-5	many	TGTGCCAGCAGCACAAATAGCGGGAGGGTCGTCCAAGAGACCCAGTACTTC	CASSTNSGRVVQETQYF
-	TRBV7-8	TRBJ2-3	many	TGTGCCAGCAGCTTATTTCCGAGAGATACGCAGTATTTT	CASSLFPRDTQYF
-	TRBV6-6	TRBJ2-7	-	TGTGCCATCAGTTACGGGGTATCCTACGAGCAGTACTTC	CAISYGVSYEQYF
TRBD2	TRBV7-9	TRBJ2-5	many	TGTGCCAGCAGATCAGACCCCGGGACTAGCGGTGGAGAGACCCAGTACTTC	CASRSDPGTSGGETQYF